This T cell receptor beta chain originates from a study of cytomegalovirus exposure and HLA in healthy donors. It was with 60 Vbeta and 13 Jbeta primers that the PCR ran. TCRdb's table, derived via immunoSEQ multiplex PCR, lists solely in-frame clones and lacks some. The sample carries about 130,000 clones, over 60% recorded once. This CDR3 spans 13 amino acids. CDR1 MNHNS and CDR2 SASEGT come from the germline V gene. V was cut by 11 bases and J by 0 bases, with 14 bases left in between. This clone was picked up one time. The specimen sequenced was PBMCs. V is TRBV6-1 and J is TRBJ2-7, with D possibly matching TRBD1 (6 bases). This TCR was recovered from a human donor in good health. CDR3 loop: CAVQGFPSYEQYF. As DNA, the CDR3 is TGTGCCGTCCAGGGGTTTCCCTCCTACGAGCAGTACTTC.